The 6 T cell receptor beta chains in this list originate from one sample, sequenced in a study of T cell responses to AZD1222 COVID-19 vaccine. TCRdb keeps only in-frame clones here, not all; method: immunoSEQ multiplex PCR. The sample holds about 120,000 clones, approximately 90% seen once. The starting material was peripheral blood, obtained on day 0 of AZD1222 vaccination. The receptor source for this set is an adult in good health.

V is TRBV28 and J is TRBJ2-7; 9 nucleotides agree with TRBD1. The CDR3 length is 13 residues. J lost 5 bases, V lost 5 bases, and 4 bases had no gene match. Germline-derived CDR1 and CDR2 are MDHEN and SYDVKM. DNA for the CDR3: TGTGCCAGCAGTACGGGGACAGGGCACGAGCAGTACTTC. This encodes CASSTGTGHEQYF.

This clone was seen only once. The chain couples TRBV5-5 to TRBJ1-5; no definite D call. The CDR3 spans 15 residues. The ends were cut back, 5 bases at V and 4 bases at J, with 16 bases in the middle. CDR1 is SGHKS and CDR2 is YYEKEE in the germline V gene (reference sequence). CDR3 amino acids: CASSPSPGRNQPQHF. CDR3 nucleotide sequence: TGTGCCAGCAGTCCCTCCCCGGGTCGAAATCAGCCCCAGCATTTT.

V gene TRBV6-5 combines with J gene TRBJ2-1; no clear D. Germline-derived CDR1 and CDR2 are MNHEY and SVGAGI. The CDR3 spans 15 residues. Deletions cut 4 bases from V and 3 bases from J, with 13 bases between. The CDR3, as DNA: TGTGCCAGCAGTTCAGGTCGAGGAAGCTACAATGAGCAGTTCTTC. Encoded protein: CASSSGRGSYNEQFF.

The chain carries TRBV28 and TRBJ2-2; 7 bases are a match to TRBD1. Trimming removed 5 bases from V and 0 bases from J; junction bases left unmatched: 3. This CDR3 spans 15 amino acids. The germline CDR1 and CDR2 sequences are MDHEN and SYDVKM. This CDR3 reads CASSTGTANTGELFF. CDR3 bases: TGTGCCAGCAGTACCGGGACAGCGAACACCGGGGAGCTGTTTTTT.

The chain couples TRBV28 to TRBJ2-5; D perhaps matches TRBD1 (5 bases). V was trimmed by 5 bases and J by 7 bases, leaving 17 bases between them. CDR3 length: 14 residues. Looked up from germline, CDR1 is MDHEN and CDR2 is SYDVKM. As DNA, the CDR3 is TGTGCCAGCAGTGTGACCCAGCCCCAGGGGACCCAGTACTTC. Protein sequence: CASSVTQPQGTQYF.

A single count supports this clone. V and J are TRBV6-5 and TRBJ2-7; D unclear. The germline V gene encodes CDR1 MNHEY and CDR2 SVGAGI. Deletions cut 5 bases from V and 6 bases from J, with 14 bases between. This CDR3 has 13 amino acids. The CDR3 coding sequence is TGTGCCAGCAGTCATTTGTTGGTCGGCGAGCAGTACTTC. Translation: CASSHLLVGEQYF.